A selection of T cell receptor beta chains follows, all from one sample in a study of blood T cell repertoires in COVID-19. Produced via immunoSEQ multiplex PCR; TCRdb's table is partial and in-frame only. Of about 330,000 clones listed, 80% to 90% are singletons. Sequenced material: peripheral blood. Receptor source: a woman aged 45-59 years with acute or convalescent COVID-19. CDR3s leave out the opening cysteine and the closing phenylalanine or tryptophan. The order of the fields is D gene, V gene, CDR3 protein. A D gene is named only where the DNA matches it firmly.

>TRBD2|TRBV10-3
AARTSGYEQY
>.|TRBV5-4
ASSLSPGEQY
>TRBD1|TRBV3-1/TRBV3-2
ASSRTGLAEAF
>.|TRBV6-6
ASTPRQTNQPQH
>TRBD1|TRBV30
AWSPDRGAEAF
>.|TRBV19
ASKRGINYGYT
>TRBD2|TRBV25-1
ASRQAGGYDEQF
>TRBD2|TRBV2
ASSESGRSEQY
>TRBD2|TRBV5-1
ASSLAGGRTDTQY
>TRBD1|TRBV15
ATSLFPGQTSTDTQY
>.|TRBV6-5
ASHWGNTIY
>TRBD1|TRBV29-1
SVRQGADTEAF
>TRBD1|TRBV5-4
ASSSRTGDYYGYT
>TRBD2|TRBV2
ASRAGLAGYNEQF
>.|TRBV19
ASSIVAQDLGYT
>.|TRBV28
ASSNDREAF
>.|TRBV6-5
ASSSAGGTEAF
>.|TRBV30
AWSVSHLNTEAF
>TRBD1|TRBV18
ASSSGGSNTEAF
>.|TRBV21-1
ASIRLAGFQETQY
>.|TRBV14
ASSPNLGGGFGYT
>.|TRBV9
ASSVTGQGLAGRNEQF
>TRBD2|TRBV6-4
ASSSTSGSTDTQY
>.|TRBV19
ASSLPGWETQY
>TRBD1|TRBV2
ASRRGQGVNYGYT
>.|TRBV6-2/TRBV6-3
ASSYSSIGDHYGYT
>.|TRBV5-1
ASSLEAGASNQPQH
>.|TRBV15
ATSSRPHTEAF
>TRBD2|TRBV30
ASEREGLQGTGELF
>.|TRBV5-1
ASSFSRDGYT
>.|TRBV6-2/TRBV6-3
ASSYSMAEYEQY
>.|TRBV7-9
ASSTWAGQWGETQY
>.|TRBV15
ATSLSSGGTEAF
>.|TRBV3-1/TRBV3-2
ASSQVFSNQPQH
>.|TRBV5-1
ASSLLDFPGELF
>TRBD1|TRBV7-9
ASSFTSDRESTGELF
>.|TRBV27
ATLQGNEQY
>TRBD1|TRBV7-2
ASSSDRSDTQY
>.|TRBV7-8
ASSLVNEQY
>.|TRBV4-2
ASSQVGGAYNEQF
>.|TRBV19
ASSPGQRRLMTGELF
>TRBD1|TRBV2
ASRGTGGEGTEAF
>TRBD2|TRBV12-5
ASGDTSGGETQY
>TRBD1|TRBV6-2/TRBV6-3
ASSSWGTGNTEAF
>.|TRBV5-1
ASSLNPGDDGELF
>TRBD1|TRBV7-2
ASSSTGTGIVTDTQY
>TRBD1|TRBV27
AGTFIRAGGRETQY
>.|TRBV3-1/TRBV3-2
ASSQDLSSGELF
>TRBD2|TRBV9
ASSVDSGSSYNEQF
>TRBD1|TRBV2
ASSPGRQGNQPQH
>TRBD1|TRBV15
ATSRDGDSGTIY
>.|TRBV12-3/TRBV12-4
ASVRSEAF
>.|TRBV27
ASSLATGTSGNEQF
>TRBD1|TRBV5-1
ASSGQGGTEAF
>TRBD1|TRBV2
ASILDRPSGANVLT
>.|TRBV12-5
ASGLDQVDNSPLH
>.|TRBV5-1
ASSPQGGEEKLF
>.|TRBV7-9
ASSSGQGWNTEAF
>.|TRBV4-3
ASSPLPGGGRAPGELF
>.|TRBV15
ATSRDSLETQY